The T cell receptor (beta chain) described here comes from a study of T-cell memory formation after mild COVID-19. Study-level background: TCR clusters mostly belonged to single donors.

The V end lost 3 bases, the J end lost 3 bases, and 14 bases lay between the germline ends. The germline gives CDR1 LNHDA, CDR2 SQIVND (reference sequence). This CDR3 region has 16 residues. TCRdb itself ran the 5' RACE reads through MiXCR, one entry per CDR3 protein. The sample gives over 95,000 distinct CDR3 sequences, approximately 22% of which show up once; around 41% is in the top ten. Study conclusions and caveats: Clones shrinking from day 15 to 85 showed even CD4/CD8 mixes; later expanders tilted CD4+. Within pre-infection memory, some responding clones were found, suggesting cross-reactive memory joined.

This clonotype appeared a few times. Its antigen is still unknown. Sequencing was carried out using PBMCs or a T cell subset sorted from them (not recorded which). The genes are TRBV19 and TRBJ2-2; D is uncertain. The TCR originated in a man aged 18 to 29 who had mild COVID-19 (a few samples of this study predate the infection). Cell type and time point are not known. For the CDR3, the DNA is TGTGCCAGTAGTATTTTTTTGACCGGAGACACCGGGGAGCTGTTTTTT. This gives the protein CASSIFLTGDTGELFF.